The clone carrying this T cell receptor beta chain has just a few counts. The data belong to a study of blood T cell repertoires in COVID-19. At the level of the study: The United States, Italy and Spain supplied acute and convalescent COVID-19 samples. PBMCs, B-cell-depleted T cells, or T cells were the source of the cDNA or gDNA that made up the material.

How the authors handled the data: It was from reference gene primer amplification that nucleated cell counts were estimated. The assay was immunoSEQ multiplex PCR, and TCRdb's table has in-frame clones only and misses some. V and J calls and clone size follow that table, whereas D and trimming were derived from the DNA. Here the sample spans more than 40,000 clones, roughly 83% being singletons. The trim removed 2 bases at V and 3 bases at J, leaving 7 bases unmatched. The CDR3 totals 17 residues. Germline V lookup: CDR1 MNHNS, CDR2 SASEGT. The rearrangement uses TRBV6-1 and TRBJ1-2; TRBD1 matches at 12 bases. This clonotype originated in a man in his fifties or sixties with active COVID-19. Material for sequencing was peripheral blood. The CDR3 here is CASSELGQGAGDYGYTF. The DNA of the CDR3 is TGTGCCAGCAGTGAATTGGGACAGGGGGCTGGGGACTATGGCTACACCTTC.